This T cell receptor beta chain was recovered during a study of blood T cell repertoires in COVID-19. Study-wide context: The United States, Italy and Spain provided the acute and convalescent COVID-19 samples.

This table comes from immunoSEQ multiplex PCR, and its TCRdb copy is limited to in-frame clones, with some not included. The repertoire has approximately 270,000 clones, 91% of them found once; the top ten carry approximately 1.2%. Participants were placed into cohorts based on the clinical history they reported. Germline V lookup: CDR1 SNHLY, CDR2 FYNNEI. This CDR3 comprises 14 residues. V was clipped by 5 bases and J by 2 bases; unmatched bases: 5. Input material: PBMCs or T cells enriched from blood (not recorded which). The chain combines TRBV2 with TRBJ1-2, with 7 positions matching TRBD1. This sequence was found in a human donor in a cohort exposed to, infected with or recovered from COVID-19 (not recorded which). The donor label of this sample is uncertain. The CDR3 region has the DNA TGTGCCAGCAGTCCTGACAGGGCCAACTATGGCTACACCTTC. Translated: CASSPDRANYGYTF.